These T cell receptor beta chains were read from a single sample in a study of blood T cell repertoires in COVID-19. TCRdb's copy holds only in-frame clones and misses some; the assay was immunoSEQ multiplex PCR. The sample contains some 120,000 clones, 85% to 90% of which appear only once. The source material was peripheral blood. The receptors originated from a human donor in a cohort sampled during active COVID-19. Each CDR3 is given with its conserved first and last residue. Fields, in order: V gene, clone size, J gene, D gene, CDR3 protein, CDR3 DNA. A D gene is named only where the DNA matches it firmly. The size entry is marked missing in some rows and otherwise reads once, few, many or a size class.

TRBV4-1	NA	TRBJ2-3	TRBD2	CASSQEPPALAGDSDTQYF	TGCGCCAGCAGCCAAGAACCTCCGGCCCTAGCGGGGGATTCAGATACGCAGTATTTT
TRBV6-6	NA	TRBJ2-7	NA	CASTNGGRSYEQYF	TGTGCCAGCACTAACGGGGGGCGCTCCTACGAGCAGTACTTC
TRBV12-3/TRBV12-4	once	TRBJ2-1	NA	CASSFGREYEQFF	TGTGCCAGCAGTTTCGGCAGGGAATACGAGCAGTTCTTC
TRBV27	NA	TRBJ2-3	NA	CASAPRPGGSTDTQYF	TGTGCCAGCGCTCCCCGCCCCGGGGGAAGCACAGATACGCAGTATTTT
TRBV19	NA	TRBJ1-4	TRBD1	CASSPLTGSRNEKLFF	TGTGCCAGTAGTCCTCTGACAGGGTCTAGGAATGAAAAACTGTTTTTT
TRBV11-2	NA	TRBJ2-7	NA	CASSPAGYEQYF	TGTGCCAGCAGTCCCGCGGGGTACGAGCAGTACTTC
TRBV7-2	NA	TRBJ2-7	TRBD2	CASSYSAGGEYEQYF	TGTGCCAGCAGTTATTCAGCGGGAGGGGAGTACGAGCAGTACTTC
TRBV5-4	NA	TRBJ2-2	NA	CASSFSGLPGELFF	TGTGCCAGCAGCTTTTCGGGGTTGCCCGGGGAGCTGTTTTTT
TRBV5-1	NA	TRBJ2-2	NA	CASSLVGPGELFF	TGCGCCAGCAGCTTGGTGGGCCCCGGGGAGCTGTTTTTT
TRBV10-3	NA	TRBJ2-3	TRBD2	CAGGEDTQYF	TGTGCCGGGGGGGAAGATACGCAGTATTTT
TRBV6-1	NA	TRBJ1-1	NA	CASSEATGQLNTEAFF	TGTGCCAGCAGTGAGGCCACCGGACAGTTGAACACTGAAGCTTTCTTT
TRBV30	once	TRBJ1-5	TRBD1	CAWSTGTAYQPQHF	TGTGCCTGGAGCACCGGGACAGCATATCAGCCCCAGCATTTT
TRBV4-1	NA	TRBJ1-2	NA	CASSQEVEANYGYTF	TGCGCCAGCAGCCAAGAAGTAGAGGCTAACTATGGCTACACCTTC
TRBV9	few	TRBJ2-7	TRBD2	CASSAGTSAYEQYF	TGTGCCAGCAGCGCAGGGACTAGCGCTTACGAGCAGTACTTC
TRBV19	NA	TRBJ2-1	NA	CASSISGGLNEQFF	TGTGCCAGTAGTATATCGGGGGGCCTGAATGAGCAGTTCTTC
TRBV7-8	NA	TRBJ2-2	NA	CASSLVSPMTFTGELFF	TGTGCCAGCAGCTTAGTATCCCCGATGACTTTCACCGGGGAGCTGTTTTTT
TRBV24-1	NA	TRBJ2-5	TRBD1	CATSDTGDRETQYF	TGTGCCACCAGTGATACAGGGGATAGAGAGACCCAGTACTTC